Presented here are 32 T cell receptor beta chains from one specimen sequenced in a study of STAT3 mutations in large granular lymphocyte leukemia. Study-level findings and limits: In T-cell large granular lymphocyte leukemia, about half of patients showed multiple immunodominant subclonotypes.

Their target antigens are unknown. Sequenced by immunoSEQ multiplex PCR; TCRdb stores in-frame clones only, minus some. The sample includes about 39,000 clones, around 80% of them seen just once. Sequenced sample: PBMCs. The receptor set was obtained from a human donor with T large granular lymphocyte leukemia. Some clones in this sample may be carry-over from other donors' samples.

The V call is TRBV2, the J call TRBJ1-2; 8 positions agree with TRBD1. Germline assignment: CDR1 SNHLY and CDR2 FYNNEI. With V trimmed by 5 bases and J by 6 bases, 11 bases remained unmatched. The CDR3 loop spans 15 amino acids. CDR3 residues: CASSLISGGWDGYTF. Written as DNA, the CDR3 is TGTGCCAGCAGTTTAATTTCAGGGGGCTGGGATGGCTACACCTTC.

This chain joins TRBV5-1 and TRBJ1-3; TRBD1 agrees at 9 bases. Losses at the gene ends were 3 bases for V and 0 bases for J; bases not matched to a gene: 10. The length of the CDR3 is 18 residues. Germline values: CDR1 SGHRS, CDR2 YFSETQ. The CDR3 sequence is CASSSTPGQGSSGNTIYF. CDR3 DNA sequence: TGCGCCAGCAGCTCAACACCGGGACAGGGTTCCTCTGGAAACACCATATATTTT.

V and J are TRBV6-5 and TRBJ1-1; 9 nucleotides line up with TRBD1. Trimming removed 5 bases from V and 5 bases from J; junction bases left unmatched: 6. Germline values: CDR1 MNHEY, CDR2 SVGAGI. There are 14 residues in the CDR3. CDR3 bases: TGTGCCAGCAGTATCGACAGGGGGGGAACTGAAGCTTTCTTT. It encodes CASSIDRGGTEAFF.

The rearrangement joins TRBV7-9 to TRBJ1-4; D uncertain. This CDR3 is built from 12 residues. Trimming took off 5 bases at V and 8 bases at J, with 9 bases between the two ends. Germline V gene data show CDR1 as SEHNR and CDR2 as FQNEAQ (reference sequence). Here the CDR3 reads CASSTLEEKLFF. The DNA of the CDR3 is TGTGCCAGCAGCACCCTAGAAGAAAAACTGTTTTTT.

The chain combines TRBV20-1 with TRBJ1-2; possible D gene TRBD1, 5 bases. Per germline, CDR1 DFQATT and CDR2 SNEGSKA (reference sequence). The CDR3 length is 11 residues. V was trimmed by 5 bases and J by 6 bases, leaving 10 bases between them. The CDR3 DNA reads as TGCAGTGCTTGGACACACGATGGCTACACCTTC. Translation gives CSAWTHDGYTF.

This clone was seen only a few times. CDR3 bases: TGCAGCGTAAAACAGGGAGTCGCTGAAGCTTTCTTT. Amino acid sequence: CSVKQGVAEAFF. The V gene is TRBV29-1, the J gene TRBJ1-1, with D possibly being TRBD1 (6 bases). V was pared by 6 bases and J by 6 bases, with 14 bases between. This CDR3 spans 12 amino acids. Germline V lookup: CDR1 SQVTM, CDR2 ANQGSEA.

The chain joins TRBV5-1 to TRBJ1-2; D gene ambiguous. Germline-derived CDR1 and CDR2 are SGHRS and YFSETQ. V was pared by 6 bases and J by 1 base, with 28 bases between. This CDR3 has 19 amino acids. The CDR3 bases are TGCGCCAGCAAATATCCCCCCTCAGCGCCGGGTGAGGGTAACTATGGCTACACCTTC. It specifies CASKYPPSAPGEGNYGYTF.

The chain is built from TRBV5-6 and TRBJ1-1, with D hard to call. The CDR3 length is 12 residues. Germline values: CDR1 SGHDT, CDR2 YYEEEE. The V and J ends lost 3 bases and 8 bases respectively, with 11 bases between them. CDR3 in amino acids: CASSWGSGEAFF. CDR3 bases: TGTGCCAGCAGCTGGGGATCGGGAGAAGCTTTCTTT.

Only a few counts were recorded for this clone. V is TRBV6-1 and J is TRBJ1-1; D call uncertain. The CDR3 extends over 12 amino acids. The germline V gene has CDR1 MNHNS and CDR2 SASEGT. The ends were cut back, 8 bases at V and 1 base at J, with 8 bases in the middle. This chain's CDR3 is CASPRGNTEAFF. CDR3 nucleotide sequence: TGTGCCAGCCCGCGAGGGAACACTGAAGCTTTCTTT.

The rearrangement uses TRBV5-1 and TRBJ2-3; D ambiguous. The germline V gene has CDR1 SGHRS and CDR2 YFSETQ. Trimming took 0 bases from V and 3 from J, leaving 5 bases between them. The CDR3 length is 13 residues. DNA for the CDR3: TGCGCCAGCAGCTTGGGGCGGACAGATACGCAGTATTTT. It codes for CASSLGRTDTQYF.

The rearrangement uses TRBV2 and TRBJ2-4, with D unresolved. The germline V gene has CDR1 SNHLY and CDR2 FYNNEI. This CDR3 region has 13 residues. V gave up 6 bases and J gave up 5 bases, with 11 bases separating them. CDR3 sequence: CASRRPRENIQYF. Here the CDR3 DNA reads TGTGCCAGCAGGCGACCGCGCGAAAACATTCAGTACTTC.

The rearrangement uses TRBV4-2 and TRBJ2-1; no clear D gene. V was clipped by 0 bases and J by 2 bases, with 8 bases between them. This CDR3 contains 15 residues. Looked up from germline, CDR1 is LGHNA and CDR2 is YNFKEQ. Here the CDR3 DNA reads TGTGCCAGCAGCCAAGATTGGCTCACCTACAATGAGCAGTTCTTC. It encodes CASSQDWLTYNEQFF.

The CDR3 region is CAWSVGGQQAQHF. In nucleotides, the CDR3 is TGTGCCTGGAGTGTCGGGGGCCAGCAGGCCCAGCATTTT. The chain uses TRBV30 and TRBJ1-5; D perhaps matches TRBD1 (6 bases). V was cut by 0 bases and J by 11 bases, with 14 bases left in between. The CDR3 sequence is 13 residues long. The germline V gene has CDR1 GTSNPN and CDR2 SVGIG (reference sequence).

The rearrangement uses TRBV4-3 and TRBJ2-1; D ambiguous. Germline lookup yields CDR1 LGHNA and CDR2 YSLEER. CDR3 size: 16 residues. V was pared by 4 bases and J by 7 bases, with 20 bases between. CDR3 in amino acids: CASSPQNGKGVNEQFF. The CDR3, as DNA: TGCGCCAGCAGCCCCCAGAATGGCAAGGGCGTGAATGAGCAGTTCTTC.

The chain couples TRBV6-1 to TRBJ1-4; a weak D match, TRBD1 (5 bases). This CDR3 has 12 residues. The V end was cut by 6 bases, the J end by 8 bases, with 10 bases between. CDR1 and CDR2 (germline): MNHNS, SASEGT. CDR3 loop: CASRAGREKLFF. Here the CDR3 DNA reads TGTGCCAGCAGGGCAGGGCGGGAAAAACTGTTTTTT.

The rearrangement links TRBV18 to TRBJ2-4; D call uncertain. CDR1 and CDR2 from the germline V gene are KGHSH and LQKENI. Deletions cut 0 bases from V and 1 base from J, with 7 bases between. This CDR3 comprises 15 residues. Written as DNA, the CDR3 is TGTGCCAGCTCACCACCAGACACCGCCAAAAACATTCAGTACTTC. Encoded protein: CASSPPDTAKNIQYF.

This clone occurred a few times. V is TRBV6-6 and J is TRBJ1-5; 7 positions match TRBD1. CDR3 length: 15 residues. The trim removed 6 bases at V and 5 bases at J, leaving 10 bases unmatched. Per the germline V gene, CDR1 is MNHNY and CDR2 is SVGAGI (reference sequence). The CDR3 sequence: CASRLGGQTDQPQHF. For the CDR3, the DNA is TGTGCCAGCAGATTGGGGGGACAGACTGATCAGCCCCAGCATTTT.

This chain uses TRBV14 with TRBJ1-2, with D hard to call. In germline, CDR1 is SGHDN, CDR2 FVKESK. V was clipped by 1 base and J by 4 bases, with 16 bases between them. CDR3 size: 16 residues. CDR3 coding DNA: TGTGCCAGCAGCCAAGGTAGAGGAACAGCGACCTATGGCTACACCTTC. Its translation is CASSQGRGTATYGYTF.

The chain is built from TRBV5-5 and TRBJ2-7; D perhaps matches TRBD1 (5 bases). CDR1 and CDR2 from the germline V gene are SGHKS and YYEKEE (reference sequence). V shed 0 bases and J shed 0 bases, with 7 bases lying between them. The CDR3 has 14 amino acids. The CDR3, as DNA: TGTGCCAGCAGCTTGGATGGGGCCTCCTACGAGCAGTACGTC. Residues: CASSLDGASYEQYV.

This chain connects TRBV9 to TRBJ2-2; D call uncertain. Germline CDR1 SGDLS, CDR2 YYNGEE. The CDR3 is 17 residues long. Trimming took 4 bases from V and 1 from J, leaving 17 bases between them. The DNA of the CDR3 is TGTGCCAGCAGCATCTCAGGTGGCGCCCTGAACACCGGGGAGCTGTTTTTT. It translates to CASSISGGALNTGELFF.

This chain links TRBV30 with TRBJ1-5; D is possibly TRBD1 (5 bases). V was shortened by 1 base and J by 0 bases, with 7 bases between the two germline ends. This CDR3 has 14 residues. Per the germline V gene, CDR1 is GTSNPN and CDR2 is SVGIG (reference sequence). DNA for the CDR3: TGTGCCTGGAGTGGAGGGGTTAGCAATCAGCCCCAGCATTTT. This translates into CAWSGGVSNQPQHF.

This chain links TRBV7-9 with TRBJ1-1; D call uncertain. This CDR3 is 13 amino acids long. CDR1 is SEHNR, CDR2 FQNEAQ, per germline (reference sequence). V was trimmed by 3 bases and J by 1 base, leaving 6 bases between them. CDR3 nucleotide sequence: TGTGCCAGCAGCTTTACCCAGAACACTGAAGCTTTCTTT. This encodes CASSFTQNTEAFF.

The CDR3 DNA is TGTGCCAGCAGGGCCCAGTTAGCAACTAATGAAAAACTGTTTTTT. This sequence encodes CASRAQLATNEKLFF. This chain links TRBV6-1 with TRBJ1-4, with D unresolved. The V end lost 6 bases, the J end lost 0 bases, and 11 bases lay between the germline ends. The germline V gene encodes CDR1 MNHNS and CDR2 SASEGT. The CDR3 covers 15 residues.

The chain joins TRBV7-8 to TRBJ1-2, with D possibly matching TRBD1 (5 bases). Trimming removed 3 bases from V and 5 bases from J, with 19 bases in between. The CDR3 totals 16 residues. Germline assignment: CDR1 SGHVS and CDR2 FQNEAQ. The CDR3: CASSFAEARGLYGYTF. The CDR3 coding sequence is TGTGCCAGCAGCTTCGCCGAGGCGCGGGGGTTGTATGGCTACACCTTC.

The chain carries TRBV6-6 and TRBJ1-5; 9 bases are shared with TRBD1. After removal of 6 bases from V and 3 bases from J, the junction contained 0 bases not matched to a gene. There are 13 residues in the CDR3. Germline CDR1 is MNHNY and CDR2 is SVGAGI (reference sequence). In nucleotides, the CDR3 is TGTGCCAGCAGACAGGGGGCCAATCAGCCCCAGCATTTT. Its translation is CASRQGANQPQHF.

The CDR3 sequence is CASSFAGTNEKLFF. DNA for the CDR3: TGTGCCAGCAGCTTTGCGGGGACTAATGAAAAACTGTTTTTT. The genes are TRBV11-2 and TRBJ1-4; D ambiguous. The CDR3 runs to 14 residues. The germline gives CDR1 SGHAT, CDR2 FQNNGV. V lost 3 bases, J lost 2 bases, and 7 bases lay in between.

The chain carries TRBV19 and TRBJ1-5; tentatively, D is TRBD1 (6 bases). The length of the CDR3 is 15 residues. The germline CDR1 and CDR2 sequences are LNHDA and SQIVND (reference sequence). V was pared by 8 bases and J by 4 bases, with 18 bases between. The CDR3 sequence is CASGGPGAENQPQHF. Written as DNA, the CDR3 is TGTGCCAGTGGGGGGCCGGGGGCGGAGAATCAGCCCCAGCATTTT.

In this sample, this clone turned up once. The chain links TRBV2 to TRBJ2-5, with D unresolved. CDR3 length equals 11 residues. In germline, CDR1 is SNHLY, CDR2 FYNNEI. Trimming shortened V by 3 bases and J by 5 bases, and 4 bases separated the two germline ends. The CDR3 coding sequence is TGTGCCAGCAGTGAGGAGGAGACCCAGTACTTC. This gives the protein CASSEEETQYF.

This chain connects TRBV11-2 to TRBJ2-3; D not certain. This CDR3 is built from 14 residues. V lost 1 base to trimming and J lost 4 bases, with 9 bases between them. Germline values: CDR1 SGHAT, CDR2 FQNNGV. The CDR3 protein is CASSLATTPDTQYF. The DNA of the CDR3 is TGTGCCAGCAGCTTAGCCACCACTCCAGATACGCAGTATTTT.

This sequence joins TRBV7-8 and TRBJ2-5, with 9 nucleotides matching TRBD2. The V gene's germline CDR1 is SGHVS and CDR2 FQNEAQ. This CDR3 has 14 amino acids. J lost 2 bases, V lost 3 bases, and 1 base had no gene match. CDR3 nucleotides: TGTGCCAGCAGCTTGGGACTAGCTCAAGAGACCCAGTACTTC. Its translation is CASSLGLAQETQYF.

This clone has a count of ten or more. CDR3 residues: CASSLQGAAETQYF. CDR3 sequence (DNA): TGCGCCAGCAGCTTGCAGGGGGCGGCAGAGACCCAGTACTTC. The chain couples TRBV5-1 to TRBJ2-5; 8 nucleotides agree with TRBD1. Looked up from germline, CDR1 is SGHRS and CDR2 is YFSETQ. This CDR3 region has 14 residues. Trimming cost V 1 base and J 4 bases; bases outside gene matches: 3.

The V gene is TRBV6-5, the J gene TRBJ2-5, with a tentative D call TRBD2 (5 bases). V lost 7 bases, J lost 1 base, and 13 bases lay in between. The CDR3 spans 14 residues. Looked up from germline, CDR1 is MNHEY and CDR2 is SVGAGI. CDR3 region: CASTPHLAQETQYF. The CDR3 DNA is TGTGCCAGCACCCCACACCTAGCCCAAGAGACCCAGTACTTC.